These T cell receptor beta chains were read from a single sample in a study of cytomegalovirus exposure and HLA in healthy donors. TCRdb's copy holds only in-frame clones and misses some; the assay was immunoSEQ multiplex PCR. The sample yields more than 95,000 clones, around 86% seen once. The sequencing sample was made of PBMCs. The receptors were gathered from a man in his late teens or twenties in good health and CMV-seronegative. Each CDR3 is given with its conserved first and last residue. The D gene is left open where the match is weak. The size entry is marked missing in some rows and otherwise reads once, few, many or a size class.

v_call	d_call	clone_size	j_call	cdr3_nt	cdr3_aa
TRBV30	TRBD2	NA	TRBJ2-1	TGTGCCTGGAGTGTGGGACGGACTAGCACCTACAATGAGCAGTTCTTC	CAWSVGRTSTYNEQFF
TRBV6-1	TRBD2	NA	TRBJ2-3	TGTGCCAGCAGTGAGCTAGCGGGGGGCCGAGTTTCAGATACGCAGTATTTT	CASSELAGGRVSDTQYF
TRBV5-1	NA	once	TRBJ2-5	TGCGCCAGCAGCTTGGATCCGCGGGAGACCCAGTACTTC	CASSLDPRETQYF
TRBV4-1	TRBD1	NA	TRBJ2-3	TGCGCCAGCAGCCACCCACCGGGACAGAGCACAGATACGCAGTATTTT	CASSHPPGQSTDTQYF
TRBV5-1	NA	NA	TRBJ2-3	TGCGCCAGCAGCTTGGCCTCGCGGAGCACAGATACGCAGTATTTT	CASSLASRSTDTQYF
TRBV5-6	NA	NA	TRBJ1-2	TGTGCCAGCAGCTTGGCCTCTGGGTGGGAGGGCTATGGCTACACCTTC	CASSLASGWEGYGYTF
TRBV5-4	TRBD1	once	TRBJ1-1	TGTGCCAGCAGCGGGACAGGAGGGGACACTGAAGCTTTCTTT	CASSGTGGDTEAFF
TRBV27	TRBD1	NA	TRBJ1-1	TGTGCCAGCAGTTTAGGGACAGGGGAGTACACTGAAGCTTTCTTT	CASSLGTGEYTEAFF
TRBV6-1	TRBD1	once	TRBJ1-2	TGTGCCAGCAGTGCCCAAATGGGACAGAACTATGGCTACACCTTC	CASSAQMGQNYGYTF
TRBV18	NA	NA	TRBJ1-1	TGTGCCAGCGAAACGACAGGGAACACTGAAGCTTTCTTT	CASETTGNTEAFF
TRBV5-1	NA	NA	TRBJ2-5	TGCGCCAGCAGCTTGTGGGGGGTACAAGAGACCCAGTACTTC	CASSLWGVQETQYF
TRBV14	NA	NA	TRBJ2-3	TGTGCCAGCAGCCCCAATCGACCTAGGGGGGATACGCAGTATTTT	CASSPNRPRGDTQYF
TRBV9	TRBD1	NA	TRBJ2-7	TGTGCCAGCAGCCCTAACCCGGGACAGGGCACCGTGTTCGCTTACGAGCAGTACTTC	CASSPNPGQGTVFAYEQYF